These 32 T cell receptor beta chains were all obtained from the same sample, sequenced in a study of cytomegalovirus exposure and HLA in healthy donors (TCRdb year 2017). Library preparation was by the immunoSEQ multiplex PCR assay. For the multiplex PCR, a mixture combining 60 forward primers for TCR Vbeta segments and 13 reverse primers for TCR Jbeta segments was used. TCRdb obtained this table from immuneACCESS and retained in-frame rearrangements with V and J assigned. These tables miss some clones; where compared with another copy, unresolved V genes account for less than half of the shortfall, and the remainder is unexplained. This sample holds roughly 170,000 clones; 75% to 85% were observed only once. The ten most abundant clones make up around 1.5% of the sample. The sequencing input was PBMCs. The receptors were gathered from a woman aged 30 to 39 in good health and CMV-seropositive.

The genes are TRBV9 and TRBJ1-1, with D uncertain. V dropped 0 bases and J dropped 8 bases, with 11 bases sitting between them. The V gene's germline CDR1 is SGDLS and CDR2 YYNGEE. The CDR3 sequence is 13 residues long. CDR3 protein: CASSVAGLEEAFF. In DNA form, the CDR3 reads TGTGCCAGCAGCGTAGCAGGTCTTGAGGAAGCTTTCTTT.

This chain connects TRBV5-1 to TRBJ2-5; weak D call: TRBD2 (6 bases). The CDR3 runs 13 residues. Trimming took off 2 bases at V and 10 bases at J, with 15 bases between the two ends. Germline V gene lookup returns CDR1 SGHRS and CDR2 YFSETQ. CDR3 nucleotide sequence: TGCGCCAGCAGCTTCCCATACACGGAGGGCCAGTACTTC. Protein product: CASSFPYTEGQYF.

The CDR3 is CASRKPSGGLRGYTF. The CDR3 region has the DNA TGTGCCAGCAGGAAACCCTCCGGCGGTCTTCGGGGCTACACCTTC. The chain combines TRBV28 with TRBJ1-2; D gene uncertain. The CDR3 extends over 15 amino acids. Trimming left V 6 bases short and J 8 bases short, with 22 bases between. Germline CDR1 and CDR2: MDHEN and SYDVKM.

This clone was counted a single time. The CDR3 loop is CASSSTGGTGYGYTF. The CDR3 nucleotides are TGCGCCAGCAGCTCAACAGGGGGTACGGGGTATGGCTACACCTTC. This chain joins TRBV5-1 and TRBJ1-2; 8 nucleotides match TRBD1. Trimming cost V 3 bases and J 5 bases; bases outside gene matches: 9. CDR1 and CDR2 from the germline V gene are SGHRS and YFSETQ. The CDR3 has 15 amino acids. The whole variable domain, remainder taken from reference TRBV5-1 and TRBJ1-2, is KAGVTQTPRYLIKTRGQQVTLSCSPISGHRSVSWYQQTPGQGLQFLFEYFSETQRNKGNFPGRFSGRQFSNSRSEMNVSTLELGDSALYLCASSSTGGTGYGYTFGSGTRLTVV.

The chain recombines TRBV9 with TRBJ2-1; 7 bases align to TRBD2. Unmatched junction bases numbered 13, after V lost 0 bases and J lost 1 base. The CDR3 length is 19 residues. CDR1 SGDLS and CDR2 YYNGEE come from the germline V gene. The CDR3 loop reads CASSVAYPIAGCSYNEQFF. CDR3 DNA sequence: TGTGCCAGCAGCGTAGCTTACCCAATAGCGGGTTGTTCCTACAATGAGCAGTTCTTC.

The rearrangement uses TRBV10-3 and TRBJ2-7; the match to TRBD2 covers 11 bases. V lost 8 bases, J lost 6 bases, and 15 bases stayed unmatched. This CDR3 is 16 amino acids long. Germline-derived CDR1 and CDR2 are ENHRY and SYGVKD. The CDR3 coding sequence is TGTGCCATCGGGGGACTAGCGGTTCCAGATAGTGTCGAGCAGTACTTC. Its translation: CAIGGLAVPDSVEQYF.

This chain connects TRBV6-1 to TRBJ2-2; TRBD1 aligns across 7 bases. The CDR3 is made up of 15 amino acids. V lost 5 bases, J lost 0 bases, and 3 bases stayed unmatched. CDR1 and CDR2 (germline): MNHNS, SASEGT. The CDR3 DNA sequence: TGTGCCAGCAGTCGGACAGGAGCGAACACCGGGGAGCTGTTTTTT. Its protein product is CASSRTGANTGELFF.

In DNA form, the CDR3 reads TGTGCCAGCAGCTTAGATTCGACTCTTTACGAGCAGTACTTC. Translating it yields CASSLDSTLYEQYF. The chain is built from TRBV11-3 and TRBJ2-7; D gene unclear. CDR3 length: 14 residues. Germline lookup yields CDR1 SGHNT and CDR2 YENEEA. The V end lost 0 bases, the J end lost 4 bases, and 10 bases lay between the germline ends.

V gene TRBV7-8 combines with J gene TRBJ2-6; D possibly corresponds to TRBD2 (6 bases). Germline V CDR1 and CDR2: SGHVS, FQNEAQ. The CDR3 is 16 residues long. V was trimmed by 1 base and J by 2 bases, leaving 9 bases between them. CDR3 loop: CASSLVWGAGANVLTF. In nucleotides, the CDR3 is TGTGCCAGCAGCTTAGTGTGGGGGGCTGGGGCCAACGTCCTGACTTTC.

The chain uses TRBV5-1 and TRBJ1-5, with 10 bases matching TRBD1. Germline V gene sequence: CDR1 SGHRS, CDR2 YFSETQ. V trimming: 3 bases; J trimming: 3 bases; junction bases outside the gene matches: 9. This CDR3 spans 17 amino acids. CDR3 DNA: TGCGCCAGCAGCTACGGGACAGGGGATGTGGCCAATCAGCCCCAGCATTTT. This translates into CASSYGTGDVANQPQHF.

The rearrangement uses TRBV7-9 and TRBJ2-5; no reliable D call. CDR1 is SEHNR, CDR2 FQNEAQ, per germline (reference sequence). CDR3 length: 15 residues. V lost 2 bases, J lost 2 bases, and 12 bases lay in between. CDR3: CASSLSNYGQETQYF. The CDR3 nucleotides are TGTGCCAGCAGCTTATCGAATTACGGGCAAGAGACCCAGTACTTC. Together with reference TRBV7-9 and TRBJ2-5, the CDR3 gives the full variable domain: DTGVSQNPRHKITKRGQNVTFRCDPISEHNRLYWYRQTLGQGPEFLTYFQNEAQLEKSRLLSDRFSAERPKGSFSTLEIQRTEQGDSAMYLCASSLSNYGQETQYFGPGTRLLVL.

The J gene is TRBJ2-5, the V gene TRBV6-5; D unresolved. This CDR3 spans 13 amino acids. V was shortened by 2 bases and J by 5 bases, with 9 bases between the two germline ends. CDR1 and CDR2 (germline): MNHEY, SVGAGI. The DNA for the CDR3 is TGTGCCAGCAGTTACCCTCCCGCGGAGACCCAGTACTTC. Its translation is CASSYPPAETQYF.

This chain joins TRBV20-1 and TRBJ2-1, with TRBD2 matching over 12 bases. There are 11 residues in the CDR3. After removal of 6 bases from V and 12 bases from J, the junction contained 3 bases not matched to a gene. Germline CDR1 and CDR2: DFQATT and SNEGSKA (reference sequence). CDR3 amino acids: CSALAGGWQFF. Here the CDR3 DNA reads TGCAGTGCCCTAGCGGGAGGGTGGCAGTTCTTC.

This clone was seen only a few times. V is TRBV28 and J is TRBJ2-5; 7 nucleotides align to TRBD2. The CDR3 extends over 17 amino acids. Trimming removed 6 bases from V and 6 bases from J; junction bases left unmatched: 19. Germline CDR1 is MDHEN and CDR2 is SYDVKM. The CDR3 nucleotides read TGTGCCAGCAGCGTGGAGGGACTAACGGCCTTATATCAGACCCAGTACTTC. This translates into CASSVEGLTALYQTQYF.

The chain links TRBV7-7 to TRBJ2-2; the D is unclear. Trimming removed 1 base from V and 1 base from J, with 7 bases in between. The CDR3 covers 15 residues. Germline CDR1 and CDR2: SSHAT and FNYEAQ (reference sequence). CDR3: CASSLESMNTGELFF. The CDR3 nucleotides are TGTGCCAGCAGCTTAGAGAGTATGAACACCGGGGAGCTGTTTTTT. Combining the CDR3 with reference TRBV7-7 and TRBJ2-2 gives the whole variable domain GAGVSQSPRYKVTKRGQDVTLRCDPISSHATLYWYQQALGQGPEFLTYFNYEAQPDKSGLPSDRFSAERPEGSISTLTIQRTEQRDSAMYRCASSLESMNTGELFFGEGSRLTVL.

The V gene is TRBV6-6, the J gene TRBJ2-7; 7 bases are shared with TRBD1. Trimming removed 4 bases from V and 2 bases from J; junction bases left unmatched: 11. The CDR3 is 16 residues long. Germline V gene data show CDR1 as MNHNY and CDR2 as SVGAGI (reference sequence). The CDR3 DNA follows: TGTGCCAGCAGTTCCCTAAGAGGACAGGCTACCTACGAGCAGTACTTC. Its translation is CASSSLRGQATYEQYF.

This chain links TRBV7-8 with TRBJ2-2, with D tentatively TRBD2 (5 bases). The CDR3 is 13 residues long. V was trimmed by 6 bases and J by 5 bases, leaving 10 bases between them. CDR1 is SGHVS, CDR2 FQNEAQ, per germline. DNA of the CDR3: TGTGCCAGCAGGCCTACTAGTACCGGGGAGCTGTTTTTT. It yields the protein CASRPTSTGELFF.

The V call is TRBV28, the J call TRBJ2-7, with a tentative D call TRBD1 (6 bases). Deletions cut 5 bases from V and 6 bases from J, with 17 bases between. Germline assignment: CDR1 MDHEN and CDR2 SYDVKM. This CDR3 region has 14 residues. CDR3 region: CASSPPQGPGEQYF. The CDR3 bases are TGTGCCAGCAGTCCCCCACAGGGTCCGGGCGAGCAGTACTTC.

The gene calls are TRBV7-9 and TRBJ2-7; D ambiguous. Germline loops: CDR1 SEHNR, CDR2 FQNEAQ (reference sequence). The CDR3 sequence is 14 residues long. The V and J ends lost 0 bases and 7 bases respectively, with 13 bases between them. The CDR3 DNA sequence: TGTGCCAGCAGCTTAGCCGTCTCCCTAACGGAGCAGTACTTC. Translating it yields CASSLAVSLTEQYF.

This clone has only one observation. The chain links TRBV9 to TRBJ1-5; 10 bases match TRBD1. Germline assignment: CDR1 SGDLS and CDR2 YYNGEE. V lost 7 bases to trimming and J lost 3 bases; unmatched junction nucleotides: 7. CDR3 size: 15 residues. CDR3 nucleotide sequence: TGTGCCAGCGCCACGGGACAGGGGCCCAATCAGCCCCAGCATTTT. It specifies CASATGQGPNQPQHF. The full variable domain, its missing parts supplied by reference TRBV9 and TRBJ1-5, is DSGVTQTPKHLITATGQRVTLRCSPRSGDLSVYWYQQSLDQGLQFLIQYYNGEERAKGNILERFSAQQFPDLHSELNLSSLELGDSALYFCASATGQGPNQPQHFGDGTRLSIL.

This rearrangement joins TRBV5-1 to TRBJ2-1; D unclear. This CDR3 region has 16 residues. The V and J ends lost 3 bases and 2 bases respectively, with 15 bases between them. The germline CDR1 and CDR2 sequences are SGHRS and YFSETQ. The CDR3 DNA sequence: TGCGCCAGCAGCTCGCAACCTAGTTGGACCTACAATGAGCAGTTCTTC. This translates into CASSSQPSWTYNEQFF.

The CDR3 DNA sequence: TGTGCCAGTAGTATTTCAGTGAACACTGAAGCTTTCTTT. Translating gives CASSISVNTEAFF. The rearrangement uses TRBV19 and TRBJ1-1; D is undetermined. The germline V gene has CDR1 LNHDA and CDR2 SQIVND (reference sequence). CDR3 length: 13 amino acids. Trimming took off 3 bases at V and 0 bases at J, with 5 bases between the two ends.

The chain employs TRBV7-9 and TRBJ2-3, with 10 bases identical to TRBD1. CDR3 length equals 17 residues. V trimming: 5 bases; J trimming: 2 bases; junction bases outside the gene matches: 10. The germline CDR1 and CDR2 sequences are SEHNR and FQNEAQ (reference sequence). For the CDR3, the DNA is TGTGCCAGCAGCGGACAGGGGGTGAGGGCGAACACAGATACGCAGTATTTT. This translates into CASSGQGVRANTDTQYF.

This clone was seen once. The chain combines TRBV6-6 with TRBJ1-4; 7 bases line up with TRBD1. V lost 6 bases, J lost 8 bases, and 9 bases stayed unmatched. Per the germline V gene, CDR1 is MNHNY and CDR2 is SVGAGI (reference sequence). This CDR3 contains 14 residues. The CDR3 is CASRGTTGTEKLFF. CDR3 nucleotide sequence: TGTGCCAGCAGGGGAACGACAGGGACGGAAAAACTGTTTTTT.

V usage is TRBV28 and J usage is TRBJ2-7, with a tentative D call TRBD1 (6 bases). Germline V gene lookup returns CDR1 MDHEN and CDR2 SYDVKM. Trimming removed 6 bases at V and 0 bases at J, with 15 bases between. The CDR3 contains 15 residues. The CDR3 DNA follows: TGTGCCAGCAGACCTTTCGGACAGAGCTCCTACGAGCAGTACTTC. This sequence encodes CASRPFGQSSYEQYF. Full variable domain (rest looked up from reference TRBV28 and TRBJ2-7): DVKVTQSSRYLVKRTGEKVFLECVQDMDHENMFWYRQDPGLGLRLIYFSYDVKMKEKGDIPEGYSVSREKKERFSLILESASTNQTSMYLCASRPFGQSSYEQYFGPGTRLTVT.

This clone was detected a few times. V is TRBV28 and J is TRBJ1-5; 9 bases are a match to TRBD1. Germline loops: CDR1 MDHEN, CDR2 SYDVKM. V shed 7 bases, J shed 1 base, and the junction held 2 bases outside the gene matches. The CDR3 covers 14 residues. The CDR3 DNA follows: TGTGCCAGCACTGGACAGGGGAGCAATCAGCCCCAGCATTTT. It specifies CASTGQGSNQPQHF.

The rearrangement uses TRBV28 and TRBJ2-1; 8 nucleotides agree with TRBD1. J lost 0 bases, V lost 5 bases, and 9 bases had no gene match. CDR1 is MDHEN, CDR2 SYDVKM, per germline. This CDR3 is built from 17 residues. CDR3: CASSQGTGFSSYNEQFF. The CDR3 DNA reads TGTGCCAGCAGTCAAGGGACAGGCTTTAGCTCCTACAATGAGCAGTTCTTC.

This sequence joins TRBV5-1 and TRBJ2-3; the D gene is possibly TRBD2 (6 bases). Trimming pared 7 bases from V and 2 bases from J, leaving 14 bases between. In germline, CDR1 is SGHRS, CDR2 YFSETQ. CDR3 length equals 14 residues. Written as DNA, the CDR3 is TGCGCCAGCGCCACCGGGACTTTCACAGATACGCAGTATTTT. Translated, it gives CASATGTFTDTQYF.

This clone was counted a few times. V usage is TRBV27 and J usage is TRBJ1-2, with D tentatively TRBD1 (5 bases). Germline loops: CDR1 MNHEY, CDR2 SMNVEV (reference sequence). The CDR3 contains 13 residues. Trimming removed 2 bases at V and 5 bases at J, with 9 bases between. CDR3 region: CASSLRGGYGYTF. The CDR3 nucleotides read TGTGCCAGCAGTTTACGGGGGGGGTATGGCTACACCTTC.

The chain recombines TRBV5-4 with TRBJ2-5; the match to TRBD1 covers 7 bases. Germline V gene lookup returns CDR1 SGHNT and CDR2 YYREEE (reference sequence). CDR3 length equals 15 residues. Losses at the gene ends were 4 bases for V and 3 bases for J; bases not matched to a gene: 9. The DNA of the CDR3 is TGTGCCAGCAGCCCAGATCCCACAGGGGAAGAGACCCAGTACTTC. Protein: CASSPDPTGEETQYF.

CDR3 sequence (DNA): TGCAGCGTTGATCGGGTGAACACTGAAGCTTTCTTT. Protein: CSVDRVNTEAFF. The rearrangement joins TRBV29-1 to TRBJ1-1; D gene unclear. This CDR3 region has 12 residues. Germline loops: CDR1 SQVTM, CDR2 ANQGSEA. The V end was cut by 3 bases, the J end by 0 bases, with 5 bases between.

The gene calls are TRBV5-1 and TRBJ2-5; D might be TRBD2 (6 bases). The CDR3 has 15 amino acids. Germline V gene lookup returns CDR1 SGHRS and CDR2 YFSETQ. Trimming left V 0 bases short and J 4 bases short, with 13 bases between. CDR3 region: CASSLAVRGGETQYF. CDR3 sequence (DNA): TGCGCCAGCAGCTTGGCAGTGAGGGGAGGAGAGACCCAGTACTTC.